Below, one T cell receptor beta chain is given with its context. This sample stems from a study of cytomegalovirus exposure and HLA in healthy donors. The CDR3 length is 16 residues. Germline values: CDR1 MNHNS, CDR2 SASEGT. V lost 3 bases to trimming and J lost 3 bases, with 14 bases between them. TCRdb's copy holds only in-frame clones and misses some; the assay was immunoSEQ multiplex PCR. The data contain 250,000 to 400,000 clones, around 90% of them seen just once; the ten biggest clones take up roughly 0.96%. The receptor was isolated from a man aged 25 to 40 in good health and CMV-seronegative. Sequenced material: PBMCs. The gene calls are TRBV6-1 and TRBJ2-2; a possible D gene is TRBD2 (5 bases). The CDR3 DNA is TGTGCCAGCAGTGATTCTTTGAGCGGCTACACCGGGGAGCTGTTTTTT. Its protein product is CASSDSLSGYTGELFF.